The T cell receptor beta chain described here comes from a study of T-cell reconstitution after alpha-beta-depleted transplantation in children. Preparing the TCRbeta library involved the use of unique molecular identifiers. Using its own MiXCR run on the PCR reads, TCRdb lists one record per CDR3 protein. The sample has approximately 400,000 distinct CDR3 sequences; about 11% are singletons. This CDR3 spans 12 amino acids. Between the trimmed V and J ends, which lost 4 bases and 5 bases, there was a span of 11 bases. Germline CDR1 is SQVTM and CDR2 is ANQGSEA. This clonotype was counted only a few times.

The sample here was PBMCs from the stem cell graft donor, taken from the stem cell graft. V gene TRBV29-1 combines with J gene TRBJ2-5; D ambiguous. The sequence was obtained from a human donor who donated a stem cell graft to a child with acute myeloid leukemia. In DNA, the CDR3 is TGCAGCGTTGGTGGGCGTCGGGAGACCCAGTACTTC. It is translated as CSVGGRRETQYF. The full variable domain, with the rest looked up from reference TRBV29-1 and TRBJ2-5, is SAVISQKPSRDICQRGTSLTIQCQVDSQVTMMFWYRQQPGQSLTLIATANQGSEATYESGFVIDKFPISRPNLTFSTLTVSNMSPEDSSIYLCSVGGRRETQYFGPGTRLLVL.